A selection of T cell receptor beta chains follows, all from one sample in a study of blood T cell repertoires in COVID-19. The repertoire was sequenced with immunoSEQ multiplex PCR; TCRdb's copy has only in-frame clones and lacks some. Of about 160,000 clones listed, approximately 85% were seen once; the top ten hold around 7.7%. The sample comprised peripheral blood. These receptors were collected from a man aged 35 to 55 who had recovered from COVID-19. CDR3s include the opening cysteine and the closing phenylalanine or tryptophan. A D gene is named only where the DNA matches it firmly. A row's size may be missing; if present it is once, few, many or a size class.

D gene	J gene	clone size	V gene	CDR3 protein	CDR3 DNA
NA	TRBJ2-7	NA	TRBV11-3	CASSGKTRRVPYEQYF	TGTGCCAGCAGCGGAAAGACTAGAAGGGTACCCTACGAGCAGTACTTC
NA	TRBJ2-5	NA	TRBV2	CASGEETQYF	TGTGCCAGCGGGGAGGAGACCCAGTACTTC
TRBD1	TRBJ2-3	NA	TRBV4-2	CASRRQGISTDTQYF	TGTGCCAGCAGGAGACAGGGCATTAGCACAGATACGCAGTATTTT
TRBD2	TRBJ2-1	NA	TRBV19	CASSGSSGNEQFF	TGTGCCAGTAGTGGCTCTAGCGGCAATGAGCAGTTCTTC
NA	TRBJ2-2	NA	TRBV5-4	CASSLRGPNTGELFF	TGTGCCAGCAGCTTGCGTGGGCCGAACACCGGGGAGCTGTTTTTT
TRBD1	TRBJ1-2	NA	TRBV10-3	CATTQGYGYTF	TGTGCCACGACACAGGGGTATGGCTACACCTTC
NA	TRBJ2-3	NA	TRBV19	CASSIGDTLTDTQYF	TGTGCCAGTAGTATAGGGGACACCCTCACAGATACGCAGTATTTT
TRBD1	TRBJ2-7	NA	TRBV6-6	CASSYSQGAYEQYF	TGTGCCAGCAGTTATTCTCAGGGGGCGTACGAGCAGTACTTC
NA	TRBJ2-7	NA	TRBV6-6	CASRFHGSSYEQYF	TGTGCCAGCAGATTCCACGGGAGCTCCTACGAGCAGTACTTC
TRBD1	TRBJ1-1	few	TRBV3-1/TRBV3-2	CASRHRGYTEAFF	TGTGCCAGCAGACACAGGGGGTACACTGAAGCTTTCTTT
NA	TRBJ2-1	NA	TRBV5-4	CASSLDSDEQFF	TGTGCCAGCAGCTTGGACTCTGATGAGCAGTTCTTC